Sequencing of this T cell receptor (beta chain) was carried out in a study of blood T cell repertoires in COVID-19. Original processing methods: For nucleated cells, counts were estimated from reference gene primer amplification. Sequencing was performed with immunoSEQ multiplex PCR; in TCRdb, only in-frame clones are kept and a portion is missing. Clonal size and the V and J genes are those of that table, whereas D and trimming came from the DNA. The sample holds under 200,000 clones; 79% are singletons and the top ten take 8.1%. This clone has just a few counts. Sequencing input: peripheral blood. The source of this sequence is a woman aged 60-75 years with COVID-19, enrolled during active disease.

This CDR3 reads CASRQGDQPQHF. The CDR3, as DNA: TGTGCCAGCCGACAGGGGGATCAGCCCCAGCATTTT. J is TRBJ1-5 and V is TRBV6-6; 9 nucleotides line up with TRBD1. CDR3 length equals 12 residues. The germline V gene has CDR1 MNHNY and CDR2 SVGAGI (reference sequence). The V and J ends lost 8 bases and 5 bases, in that order; junction bases with no gene match: 1.